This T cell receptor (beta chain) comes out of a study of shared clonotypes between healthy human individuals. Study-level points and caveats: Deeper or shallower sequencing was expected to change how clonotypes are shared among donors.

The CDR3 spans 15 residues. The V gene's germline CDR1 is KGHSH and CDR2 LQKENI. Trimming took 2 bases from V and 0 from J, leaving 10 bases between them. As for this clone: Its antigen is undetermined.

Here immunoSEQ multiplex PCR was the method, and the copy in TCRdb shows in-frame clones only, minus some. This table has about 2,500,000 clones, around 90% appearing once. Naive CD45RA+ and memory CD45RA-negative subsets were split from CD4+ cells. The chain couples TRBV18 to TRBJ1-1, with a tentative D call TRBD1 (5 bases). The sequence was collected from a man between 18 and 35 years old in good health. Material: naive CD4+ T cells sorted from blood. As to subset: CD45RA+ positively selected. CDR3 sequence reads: CASSPGAGLNTEAFF. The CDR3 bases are TGTGCCAGCTCACCAGGGGCTGGTTTGAACACTGAAGCTTTCTTT.